What follows are 15 T cell receptor beta chains derived from one specimen sequenced in a study of early stage breast cancer tumors. Sequencing was performed with immunoSEQ multiplex PCR; in TCRdb, only in-frame clones are kept and a portion is missing. This table holds some 9,700 clones, under 80% found once. Sequenced sample: normal breast tissue next to the tumor. The receptor set was obtained from a person aged 35-55 years with breast cancer.

V gene TRBV6-5 combines with J gene TRBJ2-7; D gene unclear. V was clipped by 2 bases and J by 4 bases, with 9 bases between them. CDR1 is MNHEY, CDR2 SVGAGI, per germline. This CDR3 contains 13 residues. CDR3 coding DNA: TGTGCCAGCAGTTACAATTCCGGGTACGAGCAGTACTTC. This encodes CASSYNSGYEQYF.

The rearrangement joins TRBV6-6 to TRBJ2-7; D is unclear. Germline V gene lookup returns CDR1 MNHNY and CDR2 SVGAGI (reference sequence). This CDR3 comprises 16 residues. V lost 0 bases to trimming and J lost 1 base, with 13 bases between them. The CDR3 here is CASSYSVAVYSYEQYF. The CDR3 nucleotides read TGTGCCAGCAGTTACTCAGTCGCGGTTTATTCCTACGAGCAGTACTTC.

The table lists this clone with a count of one. Compared with germline, one end of the junction differs, possibly owing to a read error. The rearrangement links TRBV19 to TRBJ1-5; the match to TRBD1 covers 7 bases. Germline V gene data show CDR1 as LNHDA and CDR2 as SQIVND (reference sequence). The CDR3 has 18 residues. Written as DNA, the CDR3 is TGTGTCAGTAGAAAGGAGACAGGGACCCTATATAGCAATCAGCCCCAGCATTTT. Its protein product is CVSRKETGTLYSNQPQHF.

Here the CDR3 reads CAAGKGGYGYTF. CDR3 DNA sequence: TGTGCCGCTGGGAAGGGTGGCTATGGCTACACCTTC. The rearrangement links TRBV6-5 to TRBJ1-2; D is uncertain. The germline CDR1 and CDR2 sequences are MNHEY and SVGAGI. V was cut by 11 bases and J by 4 bases, with 14 bases left in between. The CDR3 has 12 amino acids.

This clone is a singleton in its sample. The rearrangement joins TRBV5-1 to TRBJ1-2, with TRBD1 identical over 8 bases. Germline V gene lookup returns CDR1 SGHRS and CDR2 YFSETQ. The CDR3 consists of 15 residues. The junction had 10 bases not matched to a gene; V was cut back by 1 base and J by 8 bases. CDR3 region: CASSLIITGGNGYTF. Here the CDR3 DNA reads TGCGCCAGCAGCTTGATAATAACAGGGGGAAACGGCTACACCTTC.

The table lists this clone with a few counts. The chain uses TRBV5-4 and TRBJ2-7; TRBD2 aligns across 8 bases. Per germline, CDR1 SGHNT and CDR2 YYREEE (reference sequence). Trimming took 1 base from V and 0 from J; bases not matched to a gene: 3. CDR3 length equals 15 residues. The CDR3 nucleotides are TGTGCCAGCAGCTTGAGGCTAGCGGGCTCCTACGAGCAGTACTTC. This codes for CASSLRLAGSYEQYF. The whole variable domain, filled in from reference TRBV5-4 and TRBJ2-7, reads ETGVTQSPTHLIKTRGQQVTLRCSSQSGHNTVSWYQQALGQGPQFIFQYYREEENGRGNFPPRFSGLQFPNYSSELNVNALELDDSALYLCASSLRLAGSYEQYFGPGTRLTVT.

The chain couples TRBV4-2 to TRBJ2-3, with a tentative D call TRBD2 (5 bases). Germline CDR1 reads LGHNA; CDR2 reads YNFKEQ. The CDR3 sequence is 18 residues long. Trimming took 2 bases from V and 0 from J, leaving 18 bases between them. The CDR3 is CASSQNSFVASSTDTQYF. CDR3 DNA: TGTGCCAGCAGCCAAAACTCCTTCGTAGCGTCAAGCACAGATACGCAGTATTTT.

The chain employs TRBV29-1 and TRBJ2-5, with a weak D call TRBD2 (5 bases). The length of the CDR3 is 12 residues. V lost 7 bases and J 0 bases, leaving 9 bases between the germline ends. Germline CDR1 and CDR2: SQVTM and ANQGSEA. The CDR3 is CSAGGYQETQYF. DNA for the CDR3: TGCAGCGCCGGAGGTTACCAAGAGACCCAGTACTTC.

The V and J genes are TRBV9 and TRBJ2-1, with TRBD2 matching over 7 bases. From germline, CDR1 is SGDLS and CDR2 YYNGEE. CDR3 length: 15 amino acids. Losses at the gene ends were 1 base for V and 7 bases for J; bases not matched to a gene: 8. CDR3: CASSVYEGAGNEQFF. CDR3 coding DNA: TGTGCCAGCAGCGTATACGAGGGAGCGGGGAATGAGCAGTTCTTC.

This CDR3 is CASSPNEGSPYEQYF. CDR3 in DNA: TGTGCCAGCAGCCCGAACGAGGGTTCCCCTTACGAGCAGTACTTC. The chain is built from TRBV7-9 and TRBJ2-7; D perhaps matches TRBD2 (5 bases). The CDR3 runs to 15 residues. V shed 5 bases and J shed 4 bases, with 18 bases lying between them. Germline CDR1 is SEHNR and CDR2 is FQNEAQ (reference sequence).

This clone has a handful of counts. V and J are TRBV11-2 and TRBJ1-5; D is unclear. The CDR3 has 15 residues. Germline loops: CDR1 SGHAT, CDR2 FQNNGV. Trimming removed 1 base at V and 5 bases at J, with 12 bases between. The CDR3: CASSLAGEEHQPQHF. The DNA of the CDR3 is TGTGCCAGCAGCTTAGCGGGCGAAGAGCATCAGCCCCAGCATTTT.

The chain joins TRBV6-1 to TRBJ2-3, with 8 nucleotides matching TRBD2. The CDR3 runs 14 residues. The germline V gene encodes CDR1 MNHNS and CDR2 SASEGT. The trim removed 5 bases at V and 6 bases at J, leaving 7 bases unmatched. The DNA for the CDR3 is TGTGCCAGCAGTTTAAGACTAGCGTGGGATACGCAGTATTTT. It specifies CASSLRLAWDTQYF.

This clone was found once. This chain connects TRBV2 to TRBJ2-1, with TRBD2 matching over 15 bases. CDR3 length equals 15 residues. Germline-derived CDR1 and CDR2 are SNHLY and FYNNEI. Unmatched junction bases numbered 4, after V lost 6 bases and J lost 7 bases. DNA of the CDR3: TGTGCCAGCAGGGGACTAGCGGGAGGAGGAAATGAGCAGTTCTTC. It yields the protein CASRGLAGGGNEQFF.

This clone was observed a single time. This chain's CDR3 is CASSLSVGGLETQYF. CDR3 bases: TGTGCCAGCAGCTTATCCGTTGGTGGGTTGGAGACCCAGTACTTC. The chain employs TRBV5-5 and TRBJ2-5; unclear D gene. Trimming removed 2 bases from V and 5 bases from J, with 16 bases in between. The germline V gene encodes CDR1 SGHKS and CDR2 YYEKEE (reference sequence). The CDR3 has 15 amino acids. The whole variable domain, remainder taken from reference TRBV5-5 and TRBJ2-5, is DAGVTQSPTHLIKTRGQQVTLRCSPISGHKSVSWYQQVLGQGPQFIFQYYEKEERGRGNFPDRFSARQFPNYSSELNVNALLLGDSALYLCASSLSVGGLETQYFGPGTRLLVL.

The rearrangement joins TRBV4-2 to TRBJ2-7; possibly TRBD1 for D (6 bases). This CDR3 spans 15 amino acids. The V gene lost 2 bases and the J gene lost 6 bases, with 17 bases spanning the gap. Germline-derived CDR1 and CDR2 are LGHNA and YNFKEQ. CDR3 bases: TGTGCCAGCAGCCAATACACAGGGTTAGTCACCGAGCAGTACTTC. Protein sequence: CASSQYTGLVTEQYF.